A single count supports the clone carrying this TCR beta chain. Some clones are missing from TCRdb's copy, which holds only in-frame ones; the method was immunoSEQ multiplex PCR. Here the sample spans 220,000 or so clones, roughly nine tenths being singletons. These data come from a study of blood T cell repertoires in COVID-19. This CDR3 has 13 amino acids. The V end was cut by 8 bases, the J end by 3 bases, with 14 bases between. Germline-derived CDR1 and CDR2 are MNHEY and SVGAGI. This clonotype originated in a woman in her late teens or twenties in a cohort exposed to, infected with or recovered from COVID-19 (not recorded which). V usage is TRBV6-5 and J usage is TRBJ2-7, with D maybe TRBD1 (5 bases). The sample taken for sequencing was PBMCs or T cells enriched from blood (not recorded which). The DNA for the CDR3 is TGTGCCAGCCTAACAGGTTTAAGCTACGAGCAGTACTTC. Amino acid sequence: CASLTGLSYEQYF.